This T cell receptor (beta chain) is drawn from a study of glioma-infiltrating T cells (dated by TCRdb to 2015 to 2016). Background for the entire study: TCR alpha- and beta-chain repertoires were sequenced from glioma tissue, non-neoplastic brain tissue and matched peripheral blood mononuclear cells. To gauge divergence between tissue and blood T-cell populations, every tissue-infiltrating repertoire was compared against the peripheral blood repertoire from the same patient. Three low-grade glioma patients, fewer than 10 primary glioblastoma patients and three non-glioma patients contributing non-neoplastic brain tissue were included in the paired cohort. Here is what the overall study found, with its caveats: Small numbers underpinned the group comparisons: under ten glioblastoma patients, three low-grade glioma patients and three non-neoplastic patients. Very few CDR3 sequences were found to be shared between tissue and blood, and this scarcity was attributed to high CDR3 diversity and limited sampling. VJ-independent divergence between tissue and blood was below expectation in non-neoplastic patients but above expectation in all gliomas, especially low-grade gliomas.

Trimming takes 0 bases from V and 4 bases from J, and the germline ends sit 13 bases apart. For CDR1 and CDR2, the germline V gene (reference sequence) lists SGHKS and YYEKEE. Including cysteine and phenylalanine, the CDR3 has 15 amino acids. Only the CDR3 portion is preserved as DNA: 45 bases, with reading frame beginning at the first base. On this clonotype: Its target antigen remains unknown. No base-level quality is on record; no much larger clone is a single base apart.

TCR alpha and beta CDR3 regions were amplified with the iRepertoire nested amplicon-rescue multiplex PCR (arm-PCR) platform from RNA. For one-step reverse transcription and amplification, about 85-450 ng of tissue mRNA or PBMC total RNA was used as input. Following bead purification, Illumina adapters were added by a secondary multiplex PCR, and the libraries were gel-purified between 200 and 400 bp. Demultiplexing relied on internal 6-nucleotide barcodes carried by the libraries. The libraries were sequenced on an Illumina MiSeq using 2x220 or 2x250 nucleotide paired-end reads. The authors' analysis ran thus. Paired reads were merged with FLASH 1.2.11 and aligned to the GRCh37 human genome with BWA-MEM before extracting TRA and TRB reads. An IMGT-derived reference of cassette sequences and CDR3 motifs, with pseudogenes included, was used for V and J assignment. Reads were translated in three frames, and productive CDR3s were defined as those with a C...FGXG motif and no stop codons. A clonotype was defined as a unique combination of a V-J cassette pair and a CDR3 amino acid sequence. Hamming distance filtering was applied to reads, with thresholds set by the sequence error rate of each sample in mapped regions. The public reads were quality trimmed at Q25 with fastp and then assembled into clones with MiXCR by TCRdb, keeping productive beta chains. Every distinct CDR3 protein forms one entry, paired with its most common genes and DNA. The V and J calls come from TCRdb's annotation, not from the publication. The sample data list some 99,000 distinct CDR3 sequences, and under 30% of these were observed just once. Around a third of the sample goes to the ten largest clones.

This chain is built from TRBV5-5 and TRBJ1-1; the D segment could be TRBD1, given 5 matching bases. Sequencing was done on a sample of glioma tissue, nonneoplastic brain tissue, or PBMCs (not recorded which). The clonotype comes from a human donor with low-grade glioma or glioblastoma, undergoing nonglioma brain surgery, or in good health (not recorded which). The nucleotide sequence is given as TGTGCCAGCAGCTTGGGAGGCGGGAGGGGCACTGAAGCTTTCTTT. Translation gives CASSLGGGRGTEAFF.